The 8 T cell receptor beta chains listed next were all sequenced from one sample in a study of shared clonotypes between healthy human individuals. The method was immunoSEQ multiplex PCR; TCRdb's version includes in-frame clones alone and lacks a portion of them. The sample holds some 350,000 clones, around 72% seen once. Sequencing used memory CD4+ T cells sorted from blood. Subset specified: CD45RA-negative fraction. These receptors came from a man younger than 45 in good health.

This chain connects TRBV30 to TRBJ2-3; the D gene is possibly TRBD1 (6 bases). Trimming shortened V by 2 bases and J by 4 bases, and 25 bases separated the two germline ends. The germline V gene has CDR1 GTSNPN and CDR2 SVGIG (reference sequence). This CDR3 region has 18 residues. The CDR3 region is CAWSSIQGRRAGADTQYF. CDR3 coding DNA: TGTGCCTGGAGTAGTATACAGGGCCGCCGAGCTGGGGCAGATACGCAGTATTTT.

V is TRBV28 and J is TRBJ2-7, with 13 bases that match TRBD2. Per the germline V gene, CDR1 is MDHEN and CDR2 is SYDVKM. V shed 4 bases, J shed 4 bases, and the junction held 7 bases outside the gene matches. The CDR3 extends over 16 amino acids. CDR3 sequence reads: CASSSAGLAGVYEQYF. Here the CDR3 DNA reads TGTGCCAGCAGTTCAGCCGGACTAGCGGGAGTTTACGAGCAGTACTTC.

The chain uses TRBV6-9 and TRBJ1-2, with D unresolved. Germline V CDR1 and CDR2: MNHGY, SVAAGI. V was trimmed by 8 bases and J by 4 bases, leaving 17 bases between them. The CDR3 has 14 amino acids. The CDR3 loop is CASGEAAAPYGYTF. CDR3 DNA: TGTGCCAGCGGGGAAGCGGCAGCACCCTATGGCTACACCTTC.

The CDR3 loop is CASSVKPGGEQFF. In nucleotides, the CDR3 is TGTGCCAGCAGCGTTAAGCCGGGGGGTGAGCAGTTCTTC. The V call is TRBV9, the J call TRBJ2-1; 7 bases are a match to TRBD2. This CDR3 has 13 amino acids. Germline lookup yields CDR1 SGDLS and CDR2 YYNGEE. Trimming cost V 2 bases and J 9 bases; bases outside gene matches: 5. Looking up the rest from reference TRBV9 and TRBJ2-1 gives the full variable domain: DSGVTQTPKHLITATGQRVTLRCSPRSGDLSVYWYQQSLDQGLQFLIQYYNGEERAKGNILERFSAQQFPDLHSELNLSSLELGDSALYFCASSVKPGGEQFFGPGTRLTVL.

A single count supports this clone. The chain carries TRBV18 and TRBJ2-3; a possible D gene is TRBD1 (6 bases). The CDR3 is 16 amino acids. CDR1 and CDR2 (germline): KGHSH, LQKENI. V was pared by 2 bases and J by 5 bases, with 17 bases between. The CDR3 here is CASSPFQGTNRDTQYF. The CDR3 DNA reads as TGTGCCAGCTCACCATTCCAAGGGACAAATAGAGATACGCAGTATTTT.

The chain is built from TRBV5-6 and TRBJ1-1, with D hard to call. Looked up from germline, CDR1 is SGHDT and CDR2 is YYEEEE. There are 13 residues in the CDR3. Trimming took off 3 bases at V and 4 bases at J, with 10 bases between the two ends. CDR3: CASSWGAGTEAFF. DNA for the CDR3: TGTGCCAGCAGCTGGGGAGCGGGCACTGAAGCTTTCTTT.

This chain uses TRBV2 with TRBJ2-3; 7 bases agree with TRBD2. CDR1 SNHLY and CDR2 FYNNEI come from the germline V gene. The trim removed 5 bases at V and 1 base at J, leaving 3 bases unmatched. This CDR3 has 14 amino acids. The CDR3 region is CASSRGRGTDTQYF. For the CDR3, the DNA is TGTGCCAGCAGTCGCGGGAGAGGCACAGATACGCAGTATTTT.

Here the CDR3 DNA reads TGCAGTGCAGGGGGCCCCAATGAGCAGTTCTTC. Translated, it gives CSAGGPNEQFF. The V and J genes are TRBV29-1 and TRBJ2-1; 8 bases fit TRBD1. The CDR3 spans 11 residues. Germline-derived CDR1 and CDR2 are SQVTM and ANQGSEA.